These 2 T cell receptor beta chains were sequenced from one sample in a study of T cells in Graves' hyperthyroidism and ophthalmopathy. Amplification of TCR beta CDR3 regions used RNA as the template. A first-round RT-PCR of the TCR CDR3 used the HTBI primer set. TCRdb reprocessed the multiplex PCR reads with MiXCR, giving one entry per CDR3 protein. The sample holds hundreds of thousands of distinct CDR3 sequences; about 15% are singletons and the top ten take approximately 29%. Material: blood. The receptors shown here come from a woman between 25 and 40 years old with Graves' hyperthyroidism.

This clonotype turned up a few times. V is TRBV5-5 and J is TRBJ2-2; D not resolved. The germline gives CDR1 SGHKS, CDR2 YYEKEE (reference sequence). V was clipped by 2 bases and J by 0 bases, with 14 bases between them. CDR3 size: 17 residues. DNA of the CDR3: TGTGCCAGCAGCTTTAAATCAAGGAGCCCGAACACCGGGGAGCTGTTTTTT. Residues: CASSFKSRSPNTGELFF.

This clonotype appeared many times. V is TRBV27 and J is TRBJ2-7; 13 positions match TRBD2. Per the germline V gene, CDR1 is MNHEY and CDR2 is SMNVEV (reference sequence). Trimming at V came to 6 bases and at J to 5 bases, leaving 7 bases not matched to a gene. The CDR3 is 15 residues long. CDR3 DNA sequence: TGTGCCAGCAGCATACTAGCGGGAGGGCGGGACGAGCAGTACTTC. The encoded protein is CASSILAGGRDEQYF.